Shown below are 9 T cell receptor beta chains from a single sample sequenced in a study of T cell responses to AZD1222 COVID-19 vaccine. TCRdb's table, derived via immunoSEQ multiplex PCR, lists solely in-frame clones and lacks some. The sample holds tens of thousands of clones, roughly 80% seen once. The source was peripheral blood, collected on day 0 of MenACWY control vaccination. The receptor source for this set is an adult in good health.

The rearrangement joins TRBV18 to TRBJ2-1; D unclear. Germline CDR1 is KGHSH and CDR2 is LQKENI. CDR3 length: 13 amino acids. Between the trimmed V and J ends, which lost 2 bases and 9 bases, there was a span of 11 bases. In DNA form, the CDR3 reads TGTGCCAGCTCACCAACGGGTATCCGTGAGCAGTTCTTC. This sequence encodes CASSPTGIREQFF.

V and J are TRBV18 and TRBJ2-7, with D tentatively TRBD1 (6 bases). Trimming removed 6 bases from V and 0 bases from J, with 18 bases in between. This CDR3 comprises 16 residues. CDR1 and CDR2 from the germline V gene are KGHSH and LQKENI. The CDR3 sequence: CASSLRPRDTSYEQYF. The CDR3 coding sequence is TGTGCCAGCTCCTTAAGACCCCGGGACACCTCCTACGAGCAGTACTTC.

The V and J genes are TRBV29-1 and TRBJ1-2; D is possibly TRBD1 (6 bases). The CDR3 is 15 residues long. Trimming pared 2 bases from V and 0 bases from J, leaving 13 bases between. Germline V gene lookup returns CDR1 SQVTM and CDR2 ANQGSEA. Here the CDR3 reads CSVETHDRTNYGYTF. The DNA of the CDR3 is TGCAGCGTTGAAACCCACGACAGGACTAACTATGGCTACACCTTC.

This chain connects TRBV3-1 (or the pseudogene TRBV3-2) to TRBJ1-2; D unclear. The CDR3 spans 15 residues. CDR1 LGHDT and CDR2 YNNKEL come from the germline V gene (reference sequence). Trimming took off 7 bases at V and 8 bases at J, with 23 bases between the two ends. The CDR3 loop is CASTTGKGSGFGYTF. CDR3 nucleotide sequence: TGTGCCAGCACAACTGGCAAGGGCTCCGGGTTCGGCTACACCTTC.

This clone was picked up a small number of times. The chain employs TRBV6-1 and TRBJ2-7; possibly TRBD2 for D (6 bases). Per the germline V gene, CDR1 is MNHNS and CDR2 is SASEGT. The CDR3 sequence is 16 residues long. V was cut by 2 bases and J by 0 bases, with 14 bases left in between. CDR3 sequence reads: CASSERRGRGSYEQYV. In nucleotides, the CDR3 is TGTGCCAGCAGTGAAAGGAGGGGCAGAGGCTCCTACGAGCAGTACGTC.

The J gene is TRBJ1-2, the V gene TRBV6-5; the D is unclear. Between the trimmed V and J ends, which lost 6 bases and 4 bases, there was a span of 9 bases. The germline CDR1 and CDR2 sequences are MNHEY and SVGAGI. The CDR3 spans 12 residues. The CDR3 here is CASRVQVYGYTF. The CDR3 DNA reads as TGTGCCAGCAGGGTTCAGGTCTATGGCTACACCTTC.

This clone was observed a single time. This chain links TRBV29-1 with TRBJ1-4; possibly TRBD1 for D (5 bases). The CDR3 extends over 13 amino acids. The germline V gene encodes CDR1 SQVTM and CDR2 ANQGSEA. Deletions cut 8 bases from V and 8 bases from J, with 18 bases between. The CDR3 sequence: CSISVRGGEKLFF. The CDR3, as DNA: TGCAGCATATCGGTGAGGGGTGGAGAAAAACTGTTTTTT.

This clone was recorded many times. Other DNA sequences in the same sample also yield this CDR3. The DNA of the CDR3 is TGTGCCAGCAGCGTAGACGGACAGGGTCGGCAGACCCAGTACTTC. Translated: CASSVDGQGRQTQYF. The J gene is TRBJ2-5, the V gene TRBV9; 8 nucleotides line up with TRBD1. Trimming removed 0 bases from V and 6 bases from J; junction bases left unmatched: 7. Germline lookup yields CDR1 SGDLS and CDR2 YYNGEE. The CDR3 sequence is 15 residues long.

The chain employs TRBV7-2 and TRBJ1-5; unclear D gene. Germline V gives CDR1 SGHTA, CDR2 FQGNSA. This CDR3 is built from 13 residues. V was trimmed by 0 bases and J by 5 bases, leaving 5 bases between them. The CDR3 here is CASSLALDQPQHF. The CDR3 bases are TGTGCCAGCAGCTTAGCGCTAGATCAGCCCCAGCATTTT.